This entry lists 10 T cell receptor beta chains sequenced from one sample in a study of blood T cell repertoires in COVID-19. The assay was immunoSEQ multiplex PCR, and TCRdb's table has in-frame clones only and misses some. This sample has 350,000 to 450,000 clones, with 85% to 90% found just once. Sequenced material: PBMCs or T cells enriched from blood (not recorded which). These receptor sequences come from a man aged 30 to 45 who had recovered from COVID-19.

This chain joins TRBV19 and TRBJ1-5, with D possibly TRBD1 on 5 matching bases. The V end was cut by 3 bases, the J end by 2 bases, with 11 bases between. The germline CDR1 and CDR2 sequences are LNHDA and SQIVND (reference sequence). The CDR3 consists of 15 residues. CDR3 nucleotides: TGTGCCAGTAGTATGGCGGGACGGGGCAATCAGCCCCAGCATTTT. Protein: CASSMAGRGNQPQHF. Filled out from reference TRBV19 and TRBJ1-5, the complete variable domain reads DGGITQSPKYLFRKEGQNVTLSCEQNLNHDAMYWYRQDPGQGLRLIYYSQIVNDFQKGDIAEGYSVSREKKESFPLTVTSAQKNPTAFYLCASSMAGRGNQPQHFGDGTRLSIL.

This clone appeared once. The rearrangement joins TRBV7-9 to TRBJ2-2, with D possibly being TRBD1 (5 bases). The CDR3 loop spans 17 amino acids. Trimming took off 4 bases at V and 2 bases at J, with 17 bases between the two ends. Germline CDR1 is SEHNR and CDR2 is FQNEAQ (reference sequence). As DNA, the CDR3 is TGTGCCAGCAGCTCATGGAGCACAGGACCTAACACCGGGGAGCTGTTTTTT. Amino acid sequence: CASSSWSTGPNTGELFF.

V gene TRBV6-6 combines with J gene TRBJ1-2; 7 bases agree with TRBD1. Germline V gene sequence: CDR1 MNHNY, CDR2 SVGAGI (reference sequence). CDR3 length equals 13 residues. The trim removed 6 bases at V and 5 bases at J, leaving 6 bases unmatched. CDR3 sequence: CASSDRVSYGYTF. CDR3 nucleotide sequence: TGTGCCAGCAGCGACAGGGTATCTTATGGCTACACCTTC.

This chain joins TRBV11-2 and TRBJ2-1; 7 nucleotides align to TRBD1. Germline CDR1 reads SGHAT; CDR2 reads FQNNGV. The CDR3 runs to 15 residues. V was clipped by 6 bases and J by 6 bases; unmatched bases: 11. This chain's CDR3 is CASRIAGGSSNEQFF. The DNA for the CDR3 is TGTGCCAGCAGGATAGCAGGGGGTAGTTCCAATGAGCAGTTCTTC.

The rearrangement uses TRBV2 and TRBJ2-2, with 10 bases that match TRBD1. CDR3 length equals 14 residues. V was clipped by 6 bases and J by 5 bases; unmatched bases: 3. CDR1 and CDR2 (germline): SNHLY, FYNNEI. CDR3 residues: CASSPGQGTGELFF. The CDR3, as DNA: TGTGCCAGCAGCCCGGGACAGGGGACCGGGGAGCTGTTTTTT.

V usage is TRBV7-6 and J usage is TRBJ2-2, with D perhaps TRBD1 (7 bases). V lost 3 bases, J lost 4 bases, and 15 bases lay in between. Germline V lookup: CDR1 SGHVS, CDR2 FNYEAQ. This CDR3 comprises 16 residues. The CDR3 DNA reads TGTGCCAGCAGCTTGCAGTCAGGGGGGATCACCGGGGAGCTGTTTTTT. Translated, it gives CASSLQSGGITGELFF.

This clone showed up just once. The rearrangement joins TRBV5-6 to TRBJ2-7; D perhaps matches TRBD2 (6 bases). Trimming pared 2 bases from V and 7 bases from J, leaving 13 bases between. This CDR3 is built from 13 residues. Germline loops: CDR1 SGHDT, CDR2 YYEEEE. The DNA of the CDR3 is TGTGCCAGCAGCTTAACGGGGGAGCGGGAGCAGTACTTC. It yields the protein CASSLTGEREQYF.

The CDR3 spells CASTSGTSYEQYF. The CDR3, as DNA: TGTGCCAGCACCTCCGGGACTTCATACGAGCAGTACTTC. The chain is built from TRBV7-2 and TRBJ2-7, with D perhaps TRBD2 (6 bases). Germline V gene sequence: CDR1 SGHTA, CDR2 FQGNSA. V lost 7 bases to trimming and J lost 4 bases, with 14 bases between them. The CDR3 has 13 residues.

The rearrangement links TRBV29-1 to TRBJ2-3, with TRBD2 matching 10 bases. The germline CDR1 and CDR2 sequences are SQVTM and ANQGSEA. Trimming removed 7 bases from V and 8 bases from J; junction bases left unmatched: 12. CDR3 length equals 14 residues. CDR3 residues: CSAFRAGGPSTQYF. The CDR3 nucleotides are TGCAGCGCGTTTCGAGCGGGAGGGCCCTCTACGCAGTATTTT.

The rearrangement joins TRBV9 to TRBJ2-1; TRBD2 aligns across 8 bases. The ends lost 2 bases at V and 7 bases at J; junction bases unmatched: 2. Germline V CDR1 and CDR2: SGDLS, YYNGEE. There are 13 residues in the CDR3. The CDR3 reads CASSVGGGNEQFF. The CDR3 nucleotides read TGTGCCAGCAGCGTTGGCGGGGGGAATGAGCAGTTCTTC.